This T cell receptor (beta chain) was sequenced for a study of cytomegalovirus exposure and HLA in healthy donors. The study ran its PCR with 60 Vbeta and 13 Jbeta primers. Produced via immunoSEQ multiplex PCR; TCRdb's table is partial and in-frame only. The data contain roughly 130,000 clones, about four fifths of them seen just once; the ten biggest clones take up 11%. The J segment lost 4 bases and the V segment lost 5 bases, leaving 9 bases of the junction unmatched. CDR3 length: 14 amino acids. CDR1 is SQVTM, CDR2 ANQGSEA, per germline. The chain joins TRBV29-1 to TRBJ2-5; 8 nucleotides agree with TRBD2. The sequenced sample consisted of PBMCs. This receptor was identified in a male donor in good health and CMV-seropositive. The CDR3 sequence: CSVSGSYSRETQYF. The CDR3 DNA sequence: TGCAGCGTTAGCGGGAGCTATAGTAGAGAGACCCAGTACTTC.